This TCR beta chain is from a study of cytomegalovirus exposure and HLA in healthy donors. Overall study findings and caveats: Most TCR sequences were uncommon, yet certain public TCRs appeared in many donors. In vitro work confirmed that a few CMV-associated chains recognize CMV antigens. Altogether, about 160 TCR beta chains were recorded as cytomegalovirus-associated.

The donors were in the roughly 130-subject validation cohort, distinct from the approximately 610-subject first cohort. Assay: immunoSEQ multiplex PCR; the TCRdb copy retains only in-frame clones and omits some. The sample holds about 120,000 clones, roughly 95% seen once. Remarks on this clone: Antigen: not known.

V was trimmed by 4 bases and J by 7 bases, leaving 16 bases between them. There are 15 residues in the CDR3. CDR1 and CDR2 (germline): SGHTA, FQGNSA. The sequenced material came from PBMCs. This TCR derives from a man younger than 35 in good health and CMV-seronegative. V and J are TRBV7-2 and TRBJ2-2, with D maybe TRBD1 (6 bases). The CDR3 coding sequence is TGTGCCAGCAGCTCCCGGACAGTCACGGGCGGGGAGCTGTTTTTT. Its translation is CASSSRTVTGGELFF. The variable domain in full, with the rest retrieved from reference TRBV7-2 and TRBJ2-2, is GAGVSQSPSNKVTEKGKDVELRCDPISGHTALYWYRQSLGQGLEFLIYFQGNSAPDKSGLPSDRFSAERTGGSVSTLTIQRTQQEDSAVYLCASSSRTVTGGELFFGEGSRLTVL.